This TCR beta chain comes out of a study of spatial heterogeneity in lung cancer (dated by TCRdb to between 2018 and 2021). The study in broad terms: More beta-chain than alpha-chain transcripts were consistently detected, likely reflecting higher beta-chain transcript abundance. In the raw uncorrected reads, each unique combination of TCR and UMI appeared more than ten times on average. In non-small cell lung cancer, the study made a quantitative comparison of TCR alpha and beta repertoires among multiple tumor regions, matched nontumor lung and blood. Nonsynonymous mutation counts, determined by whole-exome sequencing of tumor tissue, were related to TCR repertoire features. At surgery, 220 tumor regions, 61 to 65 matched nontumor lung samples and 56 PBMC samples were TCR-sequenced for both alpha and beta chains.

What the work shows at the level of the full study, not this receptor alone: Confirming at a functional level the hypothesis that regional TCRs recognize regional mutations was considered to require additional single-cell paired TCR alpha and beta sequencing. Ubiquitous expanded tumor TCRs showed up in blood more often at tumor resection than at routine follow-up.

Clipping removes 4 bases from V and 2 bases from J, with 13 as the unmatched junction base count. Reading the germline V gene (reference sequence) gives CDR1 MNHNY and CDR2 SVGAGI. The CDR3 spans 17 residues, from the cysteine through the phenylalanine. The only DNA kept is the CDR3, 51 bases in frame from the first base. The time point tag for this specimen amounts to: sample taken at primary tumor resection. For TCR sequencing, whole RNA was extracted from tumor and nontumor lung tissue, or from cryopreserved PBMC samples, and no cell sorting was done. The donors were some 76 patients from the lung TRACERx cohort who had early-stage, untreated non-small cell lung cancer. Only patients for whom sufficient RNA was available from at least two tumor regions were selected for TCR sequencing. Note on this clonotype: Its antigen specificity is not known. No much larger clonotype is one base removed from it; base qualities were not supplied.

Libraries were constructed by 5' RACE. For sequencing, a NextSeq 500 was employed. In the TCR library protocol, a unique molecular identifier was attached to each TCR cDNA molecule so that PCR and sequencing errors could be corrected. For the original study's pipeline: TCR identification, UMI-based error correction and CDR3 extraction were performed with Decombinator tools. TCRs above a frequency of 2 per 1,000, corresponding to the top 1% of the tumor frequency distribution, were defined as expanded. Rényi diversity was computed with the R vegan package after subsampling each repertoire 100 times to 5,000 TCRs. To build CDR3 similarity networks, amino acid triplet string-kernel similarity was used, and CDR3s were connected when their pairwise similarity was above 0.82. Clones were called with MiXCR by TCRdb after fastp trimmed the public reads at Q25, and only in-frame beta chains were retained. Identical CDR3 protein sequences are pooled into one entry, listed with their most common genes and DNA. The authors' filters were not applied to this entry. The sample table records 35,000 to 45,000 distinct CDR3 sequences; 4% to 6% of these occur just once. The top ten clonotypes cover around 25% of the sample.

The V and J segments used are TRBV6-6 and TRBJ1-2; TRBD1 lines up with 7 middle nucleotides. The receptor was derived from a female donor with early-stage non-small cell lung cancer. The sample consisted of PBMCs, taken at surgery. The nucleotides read TGTGCCAGCAGTTCTTCCCCGGGGGTGACAGGGAACTATGGCTACACCTTC. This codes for CASSSSPGVTGNYGYTF.